The clone carrying this TCR beta chain was recorded many times. Antigen: not known. The record originates from a study of T-cell reconstitution after alpha-beta-depleted transplantation in children. Study-wide findings and caveats: Several hundred expanded graft clones reportedly supplied alpha-beta T cells about two months after transplant. After one year, T-cell counts and TCRbeta diversity mostly came from new T cells. Surviving recipient T cells and thymic progenitors underlay high day-60 TCRbeta diversity in some patients.

Library preparation (for TCRbeta) was performed with unique molecular identifiers. In TCRdb, the PCR reads were re-called with MiXCR into one record per CDR3 protein. Here the sample spans around 300,000 distinct CDR3 sequences, roughly a tenth being singletons. Germline values: CDR1 LGHDT, CDR2 YNNKEL (reference sequence). The CDR3 consists of 16 residues. J lost 0 bases, V lost 3 bases, and 5 bases had no gene match. This receptor was taken from a boy under three years old with acute myeloid leukemia, due to receive a stem cell transplant. V usage is TRBV3-1 and J usage is TRBJ1-3, with TRBD1 identical over 7 bases. The source material was PBMCs, sampled before TCRalphabeta/CD19-depleted stem cell transplant. The DNA of the CDR3 is TGTGCCAGCAGCCAGGACAGGTTTTTCTCTGGAAACACCATATATTTT. Translated: CASSQDRFFSGNTIYF.